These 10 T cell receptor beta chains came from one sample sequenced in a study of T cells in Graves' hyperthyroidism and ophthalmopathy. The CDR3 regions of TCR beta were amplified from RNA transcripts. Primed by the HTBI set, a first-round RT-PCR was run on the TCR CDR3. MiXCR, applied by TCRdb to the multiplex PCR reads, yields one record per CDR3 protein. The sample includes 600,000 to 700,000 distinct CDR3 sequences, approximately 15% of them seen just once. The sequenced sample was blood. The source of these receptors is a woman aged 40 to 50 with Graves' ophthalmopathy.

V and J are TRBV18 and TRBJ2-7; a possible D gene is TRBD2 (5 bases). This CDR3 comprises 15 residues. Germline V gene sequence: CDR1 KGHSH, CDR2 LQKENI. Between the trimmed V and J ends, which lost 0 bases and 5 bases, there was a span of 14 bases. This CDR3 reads CASSPPSESGDEQYF. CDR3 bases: TGTGCCAGCTCACCACCGTCGGAGTCCGGGGACGAGCAGTACTTC.

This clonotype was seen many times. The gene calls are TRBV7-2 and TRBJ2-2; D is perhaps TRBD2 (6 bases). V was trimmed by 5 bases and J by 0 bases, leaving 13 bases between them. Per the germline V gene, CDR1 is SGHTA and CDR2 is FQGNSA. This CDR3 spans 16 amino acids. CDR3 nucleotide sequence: TGTGCCAGCAGCCCTAGCGTCCGTCCGAACACCGGGGAGCTGTTTTTT. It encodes CASSPSVRPNTGELFF.

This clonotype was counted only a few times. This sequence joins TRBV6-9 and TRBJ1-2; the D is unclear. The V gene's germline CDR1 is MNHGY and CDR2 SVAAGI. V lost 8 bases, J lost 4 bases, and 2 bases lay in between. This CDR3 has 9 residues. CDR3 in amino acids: CASPYGYTF. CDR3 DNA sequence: TGTGCCAGCCCCTATGGCTACACCTTC.

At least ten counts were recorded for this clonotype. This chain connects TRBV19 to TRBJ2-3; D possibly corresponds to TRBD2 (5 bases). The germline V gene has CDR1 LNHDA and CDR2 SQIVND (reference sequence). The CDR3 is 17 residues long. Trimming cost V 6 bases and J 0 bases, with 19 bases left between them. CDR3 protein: CASSRDPSSASTDTQYF. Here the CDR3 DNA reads TGTGCCAGTAGCCGGGATCCTAGCAGCGCTAGCACAGATACGCAGTATTTT.

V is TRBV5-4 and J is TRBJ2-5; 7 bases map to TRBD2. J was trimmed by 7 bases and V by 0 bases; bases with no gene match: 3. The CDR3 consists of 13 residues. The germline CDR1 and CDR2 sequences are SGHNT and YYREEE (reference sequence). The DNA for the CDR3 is TGTGCCAGCAGCTTGGAAGGGAGGGGGACCCAGTACTTC. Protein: CASSLEGRGTQYF. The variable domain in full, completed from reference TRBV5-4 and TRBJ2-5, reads ETGVTQSPTHLIKTRGQQVTLRCSSQSGHNTVSWYQQALGQGPQFIFQYYREEENGRGNFPPRFSGLQFPNYSSELNVNALELDDSALYLCASSLEGRGTQYFGPGTRLLVL.

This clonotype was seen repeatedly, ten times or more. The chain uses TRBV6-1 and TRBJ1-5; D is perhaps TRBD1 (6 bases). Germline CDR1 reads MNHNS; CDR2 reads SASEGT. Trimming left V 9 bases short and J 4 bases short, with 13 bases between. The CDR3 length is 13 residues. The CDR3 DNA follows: TGTGCCAGTAGTATTACAGGGAATCAGCCCCAGCATTTT. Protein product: CASSITGNQPQHF.

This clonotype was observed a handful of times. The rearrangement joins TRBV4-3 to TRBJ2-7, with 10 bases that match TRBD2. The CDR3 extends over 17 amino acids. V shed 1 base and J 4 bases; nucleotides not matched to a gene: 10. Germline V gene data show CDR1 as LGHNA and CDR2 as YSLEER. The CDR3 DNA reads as TGCGCCAGCAGCCAAGTACTAGCGGGACTATGGGAATACGAGCAGTACTTC. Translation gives CASSQVLAGLWEYEQYF.

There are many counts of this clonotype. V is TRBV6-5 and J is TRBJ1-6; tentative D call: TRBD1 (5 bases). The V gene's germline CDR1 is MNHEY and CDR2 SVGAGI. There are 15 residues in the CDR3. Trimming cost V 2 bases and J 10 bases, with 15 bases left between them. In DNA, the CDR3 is TGTGCCAGCAGTTACGGGACCCACGGGGAGTCACCCCTCCACTTT. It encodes CASSYGTHGESPLHF.

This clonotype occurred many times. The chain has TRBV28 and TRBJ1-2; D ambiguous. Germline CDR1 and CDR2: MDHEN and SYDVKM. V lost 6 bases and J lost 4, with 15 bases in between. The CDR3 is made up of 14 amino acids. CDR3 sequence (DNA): TGTGCCAGCAGGGGCTTACGGGAGGGCTATGGCTACACCTTC. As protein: CASRGLREGYGYTF.

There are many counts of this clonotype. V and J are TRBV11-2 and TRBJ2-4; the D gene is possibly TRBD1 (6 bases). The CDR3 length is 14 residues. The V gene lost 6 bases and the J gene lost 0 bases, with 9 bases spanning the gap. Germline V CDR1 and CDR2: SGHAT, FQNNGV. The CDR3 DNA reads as TGTGCCAGCAGGCCAGGGGCAGCCAAAAACATTCAGTACTTC. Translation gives CASRPGAAKNIQYF.